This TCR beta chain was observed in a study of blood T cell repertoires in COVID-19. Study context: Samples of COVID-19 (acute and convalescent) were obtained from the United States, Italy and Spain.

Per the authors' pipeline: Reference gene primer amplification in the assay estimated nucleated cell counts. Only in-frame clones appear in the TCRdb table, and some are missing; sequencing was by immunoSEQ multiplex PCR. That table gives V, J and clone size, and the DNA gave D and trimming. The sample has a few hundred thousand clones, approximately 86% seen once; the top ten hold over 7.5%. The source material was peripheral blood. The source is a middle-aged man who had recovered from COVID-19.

The CDR3: CASSARDRVSNEQFF. The CDR3 region has the DNA TGCGCCAGCAGCGCCCGGGACAGGGTATCGAATGAGCAGTTCTTC. The chain is built from TRBV4-3 and TRBJ2-1, with 9 bases fitting TRBD1. With 5 bases clipped from V and 7 bases from J, the junction kept 9 bases outside the gene matches. Germline CDR1 reads LGHNA; CDR2 reads YSLEER. CDR3 length: 15 residues.